This T cell receptor (beta chain) was retrieved from a study of blood T cells in healthy people across ages. The CDR3 is made up of 15 amino acids. Germline-derived CDR1 and CDR2 are SGHTA and FQGTGA. Trimming removed 0 bases from V and 3 bases from J, with 11 bases in between. Through a sample-barcoded 5' primer and a J-beta primer mix, a second PCR was run for about 6 to 11 cycles. TCRdb independently ran MiXCR on the 5' RACE reads; one entry per CDR3 protein. Of 760,000 or so distinct CDR3 sequences in the sample, 25% are singletons; the top ten hold around 9.2%. This clonotype was counted at least ten times. The sample was also linked to a second study, of T cells of mothers and their children.

The rearrangement uses TRBV7-3 and TRBJ1-1, with a tentative D call TRBD1 (6 bases). The sequence was obtained from a boy aged 5 to 17 in good health. Sequenced sample: blood. This chain's CDR3 is CASSLTGGPHTEAFF. For the CDR3, the DNA is TGTGCCAGCAGCTTAACTGGGGGGCCGCACACTGAAGCTTTCTTT. Filled out from reference TRBV7-3 and TRBJ1-1, the complete variable domain reads GAGVSQTPSNKVTEKGKYVELRCDPISGHTALYWYRQSLGQGPEFLIYFQGTGAADDSGLPNDRFFAVRPEGSVSTLKIQRTERGDSAVYLCASSLTGGPHTEAFFGQGTRLTVV.